This TCR beta chain was identified during a study of blood T cells in healthy people across ages. General study findings and limits: Any conclusive comparison of naive versus antigen-experienced cells was prevented by using unsorted PBMCs.

The germline gives CDR1 SQVTM, CDR2 ANQGSEA. There are 11 residues in the CDR3. Note on this clonotype: Its target is not known.

Alongside a J-beta primer mix, a sample-barcoded 5' primer served in a second PCR lasting about 6 to 12 cycles. TCRdb reanalysed the 5' RACE reads using MiXCR and keeps one entry per CDR3 protein. Counted here are around 820,000 distinct CDR3 sequences, roughly 25% occurring once; the ten biggest clones make up approximately 4%. The same specimen was also included in a second study, on T cells of mothers and their children.

The sample consisted of blood. This sequence joins TRBV29-1 and TRBJ2-5; D is tentatively TRBD1 or TRBD2 (5 bases each). With the DNA end fitting TRBJ2-7 better, the J assignment may be wrong. This clonotype was obtained from a boy younger than 18 in good health. The CDR3 loop reads CSAGTGSEQYF. The CDR3 coding sequence is TGCAGCGCCGGGACGGGGAGCGAGCAGTACTTC.